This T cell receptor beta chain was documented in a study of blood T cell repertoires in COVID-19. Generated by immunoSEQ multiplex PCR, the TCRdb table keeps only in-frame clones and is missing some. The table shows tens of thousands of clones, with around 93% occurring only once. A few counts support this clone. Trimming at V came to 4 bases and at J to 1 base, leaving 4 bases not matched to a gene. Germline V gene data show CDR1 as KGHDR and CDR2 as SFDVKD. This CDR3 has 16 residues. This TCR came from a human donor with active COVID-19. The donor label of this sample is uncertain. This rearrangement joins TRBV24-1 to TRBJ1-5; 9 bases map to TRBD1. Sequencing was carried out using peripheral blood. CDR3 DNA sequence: TGTGCCACCAGTGACGGACAGGGGTGGAGCAATCAGCCCCAGCATTTT. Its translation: CATSDGQGWSNQPQHF.